These 29 T cell receptor beta chains were sequenced from one sample in a study of Ad26.COV2.S vaccination and SARS-CoV-2 variants. Data came from immunoSEQ multiplex PCR; TCRdb stores just in-frame clones and leaves some out. Here the sample spans 450,000 to 550,000 clones, roughly 89% being singletons. Treatment indicated: 15 to 20 received Ad26.COV2.S at low or high dose, single or two shots; 5 received placebo; per-sample allocation not given. The samples were gathered on day 63 after the first injection of vaccine or placebo. The sample was peripheral blood, taken in a trial of Ad26.COV2.S vaccine versus placebo. The receptors were sampled from a person between 18 and 65 years old who received the Ad26.COV2.S COVID-19 vaccine or a placebo.

The J gene is TRBJ1-1, the V gene TRBV6-5; D perhaps matches TRBD1 (5 bases). V was cut by 8 bases and J by 6 bases, with 13 bases left in between. The germline V gene has CDR1 MNHEY and CDR2 SVGAGI. The CDR3 consists of 12 residues. CDR3 protein: CASGGVGPEAFF. The DNA of the CDR3 is TGTGCCAGCGGAGGGGTCGGGCCTGAAGCTTTCTTT.

The chain links TRBV24-1 to TRBJ2-3; D unclear. With 5 bases removed from V and 0 bases from J, the gap between germline ends came to 8 bases. Germline values: CDR1 KGHDR, CDR2 SFDVKD. CDR3 size: 14 residues. DNA for the CDR3: TGTGCCACCAGTGCCCCCATAAGCACAGATACGCAGTATTTT. It encodes CATSAPISTDTQYF.

The chain links TRBV5-4 to TRBJ1-2, with D unclear. With 2 bases removed from V and 3 bases from J, the gap between germline ends came to 5 bases. The CDR3 totals 12 residues. Germline CDR1 and CDR2: SGHNT and YYREEE (reference sequence). CDR3 region: CASSFGDYGYTF. The CDR3 coding sequence is TGTGCCAGCAGCTTTGGGGACTATGGCTACACCTTC.

V usage is TRBV7-2 and J usage is TRBJ1-1; D remains ambiguous. CDR3 length: 15 amino acids. Germline CDR1 and CDR2: SGHTA and FQGNSA. Trimming cost V 3 bases and J 4 bases, with 15 bases left between them. The CDR3 here is CASSLFWGGATEAFF. The CDR3 DNA reads TGTGCCAGCAGCTTGTTCTGGGGTGGTGCCACTGAAGCTTTCTTT.

This clone was detected once. The chain uses TRBV5-5 and TRBJ2-3, with unresolved D. V was pared by 1 base and J by 3 bases, with 3 bases between. Per the germline V gene, CDR1 is SGHKS and CDR2 is YYEKEE (reference sequence). The CDR3 covers 12 residues. This CDR3 reads CASSLYTDTQYF. For the CDR3, the DNA is TGTGCCAGCAGCTTGTATACAGATACGCAGTATTTT. Filled out from reference TRBV5-5 and TRBJ2-3, the complete variable domain reads DAGVTQSPTHLIKTRGQQVTLRCSPISGHKSVSWYQQVLGQGPQFIFQYYEKEERGRGNFPDRFSARQFPNYSSELNVNALLLGDSALYLCASSLYTDTQYFGPGTRLTVL.

The chain carries TRBV12-3 or TRBV12-4 and TRBJ2-2, with no clear D. V lost 6 bases, J lost 6 bases, and 5 bases lay in between. This CDR3 is 11 amino acids long. The CDR3, as DNA: TGTGCCAGCAGCTCGCCCGGGGAGCTGTTTTTT. Its translation: CASSSPGELFF.

The chain links TRBV30 to TRBJ1-3; 8 bases are a match to TRBD1. The CDR3 runs 13 residues. In germline, CDR1 is GTSNPN, CDR2 SVGIG (reference sequence). With 1 base clipped from V and 5 bases from J, the junction kept 1 base outside the gene matches. CDR3 sequence (DNA): TGTGCCTGGAGTGGGACAGGGAGAAACACCATATATTTT. Its translation is CAWSGTGRNTIYF.

V is TRBV6-5 and J is TRBJ1-2, with D possibly matching TRBD1 (6 bases). The CDR3 has 14 amino acids. V lost 1 base, J lost 4 bases, and 10 bases lay in between. The germline gives CDR1 MNHEY, CDR2 SVGAGI. The CDR3 sequence: CASSYYGGGYGYTF. The DNA for the CDR3 is TGTGCCAGCAGTTACTACGGGGGCGGCTATGGCTACACCTTC.

V and J are TRBV6-5 and TRBJ2-7; TRBD2 aligns across 12 bases. CDR1 is MNHEY, CDR2 SVGAGI, per germline. This CDR3 region has 14 residues. J gave up 3 bases and V 7 bases, and 4 bases lay outside the gene matches. This CDR3 reads CASTKTSGSYEQYV. The DNA for the CDR3 is TGTGCCAGCACCAAGACTAGCGGGAGCTACGAGCAGTACGTC.

The chain links TRBV13 to TRBJ1-6; 7 bases align to TRBD1. Unmatched junction bases numbered 4, after V lost 3 bases and J lost 2 bases. CDR3 length: 16 amino acids. The germline gives CDR1 PRHDT, CDR2 FYEKMQ (reference sequence). The CDR3 here is CASSFYRGTYNSPLHF. The CDR3 DNA reads as TGTGCCAGCAGCTTCTACAGGGGCACCTATAATTCACCCCTCCACTTT.

The chain employs TRBV9 and TRBJ2-7, with D uncertain. With 4 bases removed from V and 3 bases from J, the gap between germline ends came to 8 bases. CDR3 size: 12 residues. The V gene's germline CDR1 is SGDLS and CDR2 YYNGEE. CDR3 amino acids: CASSRGVYEQYV. The CDR3 DNA sequence: TGTGCCAGCAGCCGCGGCGTCTACGAGCAGTACGTC.

The chain joins TRBV5-5 to TRBJ1-2; 9 nucleotides align to TRBD1. The J segment lost 3 bases and the V segment lost 2 bases, leaving 8 bases of the junction unmatched. The CDR3 extends over 16 amino acids. Germline V gene sequence: CDR1 SGHKS, CDR2 YYEKEE (reference sequence). For the CDR3, the DNA is TGTGCCAGCAGCTTTGGGACAGGGAGTTCCGACTATGGCTACACCTTC. Protein: CASSFGTGSSDYGYTF.

The CDR3 coding sequence is TGTGCCAGCAGCTTAACAGGGTCGGGCACTGAAGCTTTCTTT. Translation: CASSLTGSGTEAFF. V gene TRBV7-9 combines with J gene TRBJ1-1; weak D call: TRBD1 (6 bases). Trimming took off 2 bases at V and 4 bases at J, with 11 bases between the two ends. The length of the CDR3 is 14 residues. Germline V CDR1 and CDR2: SEHNR, FQNEAQ (reference sequence).

The chain carries TRBV20-1 and TRBJ1-2; D is perhaps TRBD1 (5 bases). Germline V gene sequence: CDR1 DFQATT, CDR2 SNEGSKA (reference sequence). The CDR3 has 11 residues. V was trimmed by 0 bases and J by 8 bases, leaving 7 bases between them. For the CDR3, the DNA is TGCAGTGCTAGAGACAGGGCAGGCTACACCTTC. This gives the protein CSARDRAGYTF.

The V gene is TRBV15, the J gene TRBJ2-3, with a possible D match to TRBD2 (6 bases). Deletions cut 6 bases from V and 3 bases from J, with 16 bases between. The CDR3 extends over 15 amino acids. The germline gives CDR1 LNHNV, CDR2 YYDKDF (reference sequence). This CDR3 is CATSITAGPTDTQYF. The CDR3 bases are TGTGCCACCAGTATCACGGCGGGGCCAACAGATACGCAGTATTTT.

The chain is built from TRBV29-1 and TRBJ2-3; 7 nucleotides agree with TRBD1. Germline CDR1 and CDR2: SQVTM and ANQGSEA. The CDR3 has 13 residues. With 7 bases clipped from V and 6 bases from J, the junction kept 10 bases outside the gene matches. Here the CDR3 reads CSGTTGTRDTQYF. The CDR3 DNA sequence: TGCAGCGGGACGACAGGGACCCGCGATACGCAGTATTTT.

The gene calls are TRBV19 and TRBJ2-3; D is unresolved. The ends were cut back, 6 bases at V and 1 base at J, with 14 bases in the middle. Germline CDR1 is LNHDA and CDR2 is SQIVND (reference sequence). CDR3 size: 15 residues. The CDR3 nucleotides are TGTGCCAGTAGGTTCTTTGGGCAGGGCACAGATACGCAGTATTTT. Residues: CASRFFGQGTDTQYF.

The chain employs TRBV5-1 and TRBJ2-5; TRBD2 aligns across 11 bases. This CDR3 contains 15 residues. With V trimmed by 1 base and J by 5 bases, 4 bases remained unmatched. Germline-derived CDR1 and CDR2 are SGHRS and YFSETQ. DNA of the CDR3: TGCGCCAGCAGCTTGTCCCTAGCGGGGGGTGAGACCCAGTACTTC. It specifies CASSLSLAGGETQYF.

In DNA form, the CDR3 reads TGTGCCAGCAGTCGACTAGCGGGGGAGCCGCGGTACTTC. It specifies CASSRLAGEPRYF. This sequence joins TRBV6-5 and TRBJ2-7, with TRBD2 matching 12 bases. The junction had 8 bases not matched to a gene; V was cut back by 5 bases and J by 12 bases. This CDR3 is 13 amino acids long. Germline assignment: CDR1 MNHEY and CDR2 SVGAGI.

The chain is built from TRBV10-3 and TRBJ2-5, with 8 bases identical to TRBD2. J lost 1 base, V lost 7 bases, and 2 bases had no gene match. The germline V gene encodes CDR1 ENHRY and CDR2 SYGVKD. CDR3 length: 13 amino acids. CDR3 amino acids: CAIKGTSQETQYF. The CDR3 DNA sequence: TGTGCCATCAAAGGGACTAGCCAAGAGACCCAGTACTTC.

The chain is built from TRBV24-1 and TRBJ1-2, with D tentatively TRBD1 (5 bases). Germline V gene data show CDR1 as KGHDR and CDR2 as SFDVKD. V gave up 4 bases and J gave up 8 bases, with 16 bases separating them. This CDR3 comprises 14 residues. The CDR3 region is CATSDMTEGKGYTF. CDR3 sequence (DNA): TGTGCCACCAGTGACATGACAGAGGGGAAAGGCTACACCTTC.

The chain employs TRBV4-3 and TRBJ2-3; TRBD2 agrees at 8 bases. This CDR3 region has 16 residues. The V segment lost 3 bases and the J segment 0 bases; nucleotides outside the gene matches: 5. Germline V lookup: CDR1 LGHNA, CDR2 YSLEER. The CDR3 nucleotides are TGCGCCAGCAGCCAGGCCGCTAGCGGGAGCACAGATACGCAGTATTTT. Protein product: CASSQAASGSTDTQYF.

J is TRBJ2-7 and V is TRBV28; 7 nucleotides align to TRBD1. Germline values: CDR1 MDHEN, CDR2 SYDVKM. The V and J ends lost 10 bases and 3 bases, in that order; junction bases with no gene match: 6. The CDR3 sequence is 12 residues long. The CDR3 nucleotides are TGTGCCACCCGGACAGGATACTACGAGCAGTACTTC. Amino acid sequence: CATRTGYYEQYF.

V is TRBV19 and J is TRBJ2-6, with D unclear. The germline V gene has CDR1 LNHDA and CDR2 SQIVND (reference sequence). V was trimmed by 7 bases and J by 0 bases, leaving 10 bases between them. This CDR3 contains 15 residues. The CDR3 loop is CASIDGSSGANVLTF. CDR3 in DNA: TGTGCCAGTATAGACGGAAGCTCTGGGGCCAACGTCCTGACTTTC.

This chain uses TRBV2 with TRBJ2-3, with 7 nucleotides matching TRBD2. Germline-derived CDR1 and CDR2 are SNHLY and FYNNEI. V was pared by 3 bases and J by 2 bases, with 2 bases of the junction left unmatched. CDR3 length equals 14 residues. CDR3 nucleotides: TGTGCCAGCAGTGAGGGGGGGTACACAGATACGCAGTATTTT. Encoded protein: CASSEGGYTDTQYF.

CDR3 in amino acids: CAITAGTQSGGELFF. The CDR3 coding sequence is TGTGCCATCACGGCCGGGACCCAAAGCGGCGGGGAGCTGTTTTTT. V and J are TRBV10-3 and TRBJ2-2; D may match TRBD1 or TRBD2 (5 bases each). CDR3 size: 15 residues. V lost 7 bases, J lost 7 bases, and 19 bases lay in between. CDR1 ENHRY and CDR2 SYGVKD come from the germline V gene.

The J gene is TRBJ1-3, the V gene TRBV6-1; 7 bases line up with TRBD1. Trimming took 4 bases from V and 0 from J; bases not matched to a gene: 6. CDR3 length equals 16 residues. The germline V gene encodes CDR1 MNHNS and CDR2 SASEGT. CDR3 in amino acids: CASSAPGTASGNTIYF. The CDR3 DNA is TGTGCCAGCAGTGCCCCCGGGACAGCCTCTGGAAACACCATATATTTT.

The chain links TRBV11-3 to TRBJ1-4; D perhaps matches TRBD1 (6 bases). CDR1 is SGHNT, CDR2 YENEEA, per germline. V was cut by 5 bases and J by 8 bases, with 15 bases left in between. The CDR3 covers 14 residues. The CDR3 sequence: CASSKSTGSEKLFF. In DNA form, the CDR3 reads TGTGCCAGCAGCAAGAGTACAGGGTCGGAAAAACTGTTTTTT.

The chain uses TRBV30 and TRBJ1-2; possibly TRBD1 for D (6 bases). Germline lookup yields CDR1 GTSNPN and CDR2 SVGIG (reference sequence). V lost 0 bases and J 2 bases, leaving 10 bases between the germline ends. The CDR3 runs 14 residues. The CDR3 here is CAWSVQGTNYGYTF. Written as DNA, the CDR3 is TGTGCCTGGAGTGTACAGGGTACCAACTATGGCTACACCTTC.